The 4 T cell receptor beta chains reported below all come from one sample, sequenced in a study of control samples from healthy donors and cancer patients. The data were produced by immunoSEQ multiplex PCR, yet TCRdb's version contains in-frame clones alone and is incomplete. The table records some 130,000 clones, approximately 90% of them present only once. What was sequenced was blood. The receptors stem from a middle-aged man in good health.

The count of this clone is one. This chain links TRBV10-2 with TRBJ1-1, with no clear D. Trimming pared 6 bases from V and 6 bases from J, leaving 20 bases between. CDR1 is WSHSY, CDR2 SAAADI, per germline. The CDR3 spans 15 residues. Here the CDR3 DNA reads TGCGCCAGCAGATACCGAGAGCAGACACCGTCTGAAGCTTTCTTT. Translated: CASRYREQTPSEAFF.

V is TRBV4-1 and J is TRBJ1-4; D is possibly TRBD1 (5 bases). The germline V and J ends were trimmed by 4 bases and 2 bases, with 8 bases remaining between them. The CDR3 has 14 amino acids. Germline V lookup: CDR1 MGHRA, CDR2 YSYEKL. The CDR3 loop is CASSLRETNEKLFF. The CDR3 region has the DNA TGCGCCAGCAGCCTCAGGGAGACTAATGAAAAACTGTTTTTT.

The chain joins TRBV6-5 to TRBJ2-3; tentatively, D is TRBD1 (6 bases). The germline gives CDR1 MNHEY, CDR2 SVGAGI. The V end lost 6 bases, the J end lost 4 bases, and 17 bases lay between the germline ends. CDR3 length: 15 residues. CDR3 bases: TGTGCCAGCAGCGGCCGCAGGGGCATTCCAGATACGCAGTATTTT. Its protein is CASSGRRGIPDTQYF.

V is TRBV5-8 and J is TRBJ2-1; maybe TRBD2 (5 bases). V lost 2 bases to trimming and J lost 0 bases, with 15 bases between them. The CDR3 spans 17 residues. Germline V lookup: CDR1 SGHTS, CDR2 YDEGEE. Here the CDR3 DNA reads TGTGCCAGCAGCTTACTTTTTTTCCGGGACTCCTACAATGAGCAGTTCTTC. Protein: CASSLLFFRDSYNEQFF.